This TCR beta chain was recovered during a study of prognosis after radiotherapy for stage I lung cancer. Study-level findings and limits: Reportedly, TRBV and TRBJ gene usage differed by presence of metastases in patients.

The CDR3 is 12 amino acids. The trim removed 11 bases at V and 11 bases at J, leaving 13 bases unmatched. Per germline, CDR1 SNHLY and CDR2 FYNNEI. Of note for this clonotype: Its cognate antigen is unknown. This clone may be a read error of a much larger clone one base away.

The study amplified the TCR beta CDR3 region from genomic DNA. This amplification was carried out by two rounds of multiplex PCR. First-round PCR used primers specific to each TRBV and TRBJ gene. With universal primers, the second PCR round was performed. Each CDR3 protein gets one entry after TCRdb re-called the multiplex PCR reads with MiXCR. The sample carries roughly 30,000 distinct CDR3 sequences, 35% to 50% recorded once. This chain connects TRBV2 to TRBJ2-7; 9 positions match TRBD1. This specimen was PBMCs, taken before or after stereotactic body radiation therapy (not recorded which). This receptor was taken from a donor over 45 with non-small cell lung cancer. The CDR3 DNA sequence: TGTGCCGTCGGGACAGGGCCTTTTGAGGAGTACTTC. The encoded protein is CAVGTGPFEEYF. Complete variable domain (other parts from reference TRBV2 and TRBJ2-7): EPEVTQTPSHQVTQMGQEVILRCVPISNHLYFYWYRQILGQKVEFLVSFYNNEISEKSEIFDDQFSVERPDGSNFTLKIRSTKLEDSAMYFCAVGTGPFEEYFGPGTRLTVT.